This entry concerns a single T cell receptor beta chain. This entry comes from a study of cytomegalovirus exposure and HLA in healthy donors. Sequencing used immunoSEQ multiplex PCR; TCRdb keeps in-frame clones, though not all of them. The data contain fewer than 350,000 clones, around 89% of them seen just once; the ten biggest clones take up approximately 0.9%. Sequencing was performed on PBMCs. The source is a woman aged 18-30 years in good health and CMV-seronegative.

DNA of the CDR3: TGTGCCAGCAGTTTCTCCAGCGGGATAGCGACTAATGAAAAACTGTTTTTT. Amino acids: CASSFSSGIATNEKLFF. This rearrangement joins TRBV27 to TRBJ1-4; D is unclear. The CDR3 is 17 residues long. Between the trimmed V and J ends, which lost 3 bases and 2 bases, there was a span of 16 bases. Germline loops: CDR1 MNHEY, CDR2 SMNVEV (reference sequence).